A single TCR beta chain is shown here with its context. This entry comes from a study of cytomegalovirus exposure and HLA in healthy donors. Study details: From about 179 million T cells, an earlier analysis saw approximately 110 million unique TCR beta sequences.

Samples came from healthy bone marrow donors. The CDR3 runs to 11 residues. Germline CDR1 MDHEN, CDR2 SYDVKM. Deletions cut 8 bases from V and 6 bases from J, with 11 bases between. PCR employed 60 Vbeta and 13 Jbeta primers. Sequencing used immunoSEQ multiplex PCR; TCRdb keeps in-frame clones, though not all of them. The sample yields fewer than 250,000 clones, roughly 77% seen once. Sequencing was done on a sample of PBMCs. The J gene is TRBJ2-7, the V gene TRBV28, with a possible D match to TRBD2 (5 bases). This receptor was identified in a male donor in good health and CMV-seropositive. The DNA for the CDR3 is TGTGCCAGCTCAGGCGGGCTCGAGCAGTACTTC. It codes for CASSGGLEQYF.